The TCR beta chain under discussion was sequenced for a study of cytomegalovirus exposure and HLA in healthy donors. The CDR3 is 15 residues long. Looked up from germline, CDR1 is LNHDA and CDR2 is SQIVND (reference sequence). Trimming at V came to 5 bases and at J to 7 bases, leaving 12 bases not matched to a gene. PCR primers comprised 60 Vbeta and 13 Jbeta primers. TCRdb's copy holds only in-frame clones and misses some; the assay was immunoSEQ multiplex PCR. The sample holds fewer than 120,000 clones, roughly four fifths seen once. The chain is built from TRBV19 and TRBJ1-2; 8 bases align to TRBD1. Sequenced input: PBMCs. This clonotype originated in a woman aged 25 to 45 in good health and CMV-seronegative. The CDR3 nucleotides read TGTGCCAGTAGTCATCTCGGGACAGGACCTTCTGGCTACACCTTC. Amino acids: CASSHLGTGPSGYTF.